What follows are 13 T cell receptor beta chains derived from one specimen sequenced in a study of blood T cell repertoires in COVID-19. Sequencing used immunoSEQ multiplex PCR; TCRdb keeps in-frame clones, though not all of them. The sample has 250,000 to 400,000 clones, roughly 90% seen once. The sample comprised PBMCs or T cells enriched from blood (not recorded which). Every receptor here comes from a man aged 60 to 69 who had recovered from COVID-19.

The genes are TRBV4-1 and TRBJ2-3; D gene uncertain. Germline CDR1 reads MGHRA; CDR2 reads YSYEKL. Trimming took off 4 bases at V and 2 bases at J, with 10 bases between the two ends. The CDR3 spans 14 residues. The DNA of the CDR3 is TGCGCCAGCAGCCGGCTAGTGATCACAGATACGCAGTATTTT. This encodes CASSRLVITDTQYF.

The chain combines TRBV27 with TRBJ2-7; 7 bases agree with TRBD1. Losses at the gene ends were 5 bases for V and 4 bases for J; bases not matched to a gene: 17. Germline V gene data show CDR1 as MNHEY and CDR2 as SMNVEV (reference sequence). The CDR3 contains 17 residues. The CDR3 nucleotides read TGTGCCAGCAGTCAAAAGACAGGGAATCTTGCGCGTTACGAGCAGTACTTC. Amino acids: CASSQKTGNLARYEQYF.

The chain combines TRBV6-5 with TRBJ1-5; weak D call: TRBD1 (6 bases). With 6 bases removed from V and 3 bases from J, the gap between germline ends came to 12 bases. CDR1 MNHEY and CDR2 SVGAGI come from the germline V gene. This CDR3 comprises 14 residues. CDR3 protein: CASSQTGTNQPQHF. CDR3 DNA sequence: TGTGCCAGCAGCCAAACAGGGACCAATCAGCCCCAGCATTTT.

The rearrangement links TRBV9 to TRBJ2-3; 7 nucleotides agree with TRBD2. Losses at the gene ends were 4 bases for V and 6 bases for J; bases not matched to a gene: 5. The length of the CDR3 is 13 residues. Germline V gives CDR1 SGDLS, CDR2 YYNGEE. The CDR3 nucleotides read TGTGCCAGCAGCACGACTAGCCCGGATACGCAGTATTTT. Its protein is CASSTTSPDTQYF.

The chain is built from TRBV30 and TRBJ1-5; a possible D gene is TRBD1 (5 bases). V lost 5 bases and J 0 bases, leaving 11 bases between the germline ends. CDR3 size: 14 residues. Per germline, CDR1 GTSNPN and CDR2 SVGIG (reference sequence). The CDR3, as DNA: TGTGCCTGGCGGGGGGGTACTAGCAATCAGCCCCAGCATTTT. It codes for CAWRGGTSNQPQHF.

The CDR3, as DNA: TGCGCCAGCAGCCAGGGGACAGTGGGTACTGAAGCTTTCTTT. Its translation is CASSQGTVGTEAFF. The chain recombines TRBV5-1 with TRBJ1-1; 7 nucleotides align to TRBD1. Trimming took 4 bases from V and 5 from J; bases not matched to a gene: 8. The CDR3 is made up of 14 amino acids. Germline V gene data show CDR1 as SGHRS and CDR2 as YFSETQ.

This clone has just one count. V and J are TRBV18 and TRBJ2-7, with a possible D match to TRBD2 (5 bases). The V end lost 3 bases, the J end lost 6 bases, and 9 bases lay between the germline ends. There are 12 residues in the CDR3. Per the germline V gene, CDR1 is KGHSH and CDR2 is LQKENI. CDR3 sequence: CASSPMDSEQYF. Here the CDR3 DNA reads TGTGCCAGCTCACCTATGGACTCCGAGCAGTACTTC. Supplemented by reference TRBV18 and TRBJ2-7, the full variable domain reads NAGVMQNPRHLVRRRGQEARLRCSPMKGHSHVYWYRQLPEEGLKFMVYLQKENIIDESGMPKERFSAEFPKEGPSILRIQQVVRGDSAAYFCASSPMDSEQYFGPGTRLTVT.

The chain links TRBV27 to TRBJ1-2; a possible D gene is TRBD1 (5 bases). The germline CDR1 and CDR2 sequences are MNHEY and SMNVEV (reference sequence). The length of the CDR3 is 14 residues. Trimming took off 3 bases at V and 2 bases at J, with 10 bases between the two ends. For the CDR3, the DNA is TGTGCCAGCAGTTTCGCCAGGGCGAACTATGGCTACACCTTC. Translation: CASSFARANYGYTF.

This chain links TRBV6-2 or TRBV6-3 with TRBJ1-5; D might be TRBD1 (6 bases). V lost 6 bases, J lost 7 bases, and 13 bases lay in between. Per germline, CDR1 MNHEY and CDR2 SVGEGT. CDR3 length: 13 residues. In DNA form, the CDR3 reads TGTGCCAGCAGCAGGGGTGAGAGCCAGCCCCAGCATTTT. It is translated as CASSRGESQPQHF.

This clone has more than one count but fewer than ten. This chain uses TRBV12-3 or TRBV12-4 with TRBJ1-2; unclear D gene. The CDR3 runs 13 residues. V gave up 6 bases and J gave up 5 bases, with 13 bases separating them. CDR3 region: CASSPGSGYGYTF. CDR3 bases: TGTGCCAGCAGCCCCGGGTCGGGGTATGGCTACACCTTC.

As to this clone: One junction end does not reproduce the germline sequence, and a read error may be involved. The chain links TRBV7-7 to TRBJ1-5, with D perhaps matching TRBD1 (5 bases). Germline V lookup: CDR1 SSHAT, CDR2 FNYEAQ (reference sequence). CDR3 length equals 15 residues. CDR3 DNA sequence: TGTGCTAGCAGCAATCCAGGGTCAGGCAATCAGCCCCAGCATTTT. Encoded protein: CASSNPGSGNQPQHF.

The rearrangement uses TRBV30 and TRBJ2-3; possibly TRBD1 for D (5 bases). CDR1 and CDR2 from the germline V gene are GTSNPN and SVGIG (reference sequence). The CDR3 sequence is 14 residues long. Trimming left V 3 bases short and J 2 bases short, with 12 bases between. In nucleotides, the CDR3 is TGTGCCTGGAGACTTACGGACACCACAGATACGCAGTATTTT. It codes for CAWRLTDTTDTQYF. Looking up the rest from reference TRBV30 and TRBJ2-3 gives the full variable domain: SQTIHQWPATLVQPVGSPLSLECTVEGTSNPNLYWYRQAAGRGLQLLFYSVGIGQISSEVPQNLSASRPQDRQFILSSKKLLLSDSGFYLCAWRLTDTTDTQYFGPGTRLTVL.

This sequence joins TRBV4-1 and TRBJ1-4; TRBD1 matches at 9 bases. The CDR3 length is 15 residues. Trimming cost V 3 bases and J 7 bases; bases outside gene matches: 6. Looked up from germline, CDR1 is MGHRA and CDR2 is YSYEKL. In DNA, the CDR3 is TGCGCCAGCAGCCAGGGGACAGGGACATTTGAAAAACTGTTTTTT. This translates into CASSQGTGTFEKLFF.